This passage covers 2 T cell receptor beta chains from one sample sequenced in a study of cytomegalovirus exposure and HLA in healthy donors (dated by TCRdb to 2015 to 2018). Library generation was performed with the immunoSEQ multiplex PCR assay. A mixture of 60 forward primers for TCR Vbeta segments and 13 reverse primers for TCR Jbeta segments was used in the multiplex PCR. TCRdb holds this immuneACCESS table with in-frame rearrangements only. Some clones are missing; in checked studies, unresolved V genes explain under half, and the rest has no known cause. The sample records more than 90,000 clones, 65% to 85% of which are singletons. Clones ranked in the top ten supply around 15% of the sample. Sequenced: PBMCs. These receptors were obtained from a middle-aged man in good health and CMV-seropositive.

This chain joins TRBV11-2 and TRBJ1-2; no reliable D call. Deletions cut 5 bases from V and 2 bases from J, with 12 bases between. The CDR3 covers 14 residues. Per the germline V gene, CDR1 is SGHAT and CDR2 is FQNNGV. DNA of the CDR3: TGTGCCAGCAGCGACAAACCGGGAAACTATGGCTACACCTTC. Its protein product is CASSDKPGNYGYTF.

The V gene is TRBV15, the J gene TRBJ2-3, with 10 bases that match TRBD2. Germline-derived CDR1 and CDR2 are LNHNV and YYDKDF (reference sequence). CDR3 length: 18 amino acids. After removal of 4 bases from V and 4 bases from J, the junction contained 14 bases not matched to a gene. The CDR3 loop is CATSTMGGLAVGADTQYF. CDR3 bases: TGTGCCACCAGCACAATGGGAGGACTAGCGGTAGGCGCAGATACGCAGTATTTT. Full variable domain (remainder filled in from reference TRBV15 and TRBJ2-3): DAMVIQNPRYQVTQFGKPVTLSCSQTLNHNVMYWYQQKSSQAPKLLFHYYDKDFNNEADTPDNFQSRRPNTSFCFLDIRSPGLGDTAMYLCATSTMGGLAVGADTQYFGPGTRLTVL.